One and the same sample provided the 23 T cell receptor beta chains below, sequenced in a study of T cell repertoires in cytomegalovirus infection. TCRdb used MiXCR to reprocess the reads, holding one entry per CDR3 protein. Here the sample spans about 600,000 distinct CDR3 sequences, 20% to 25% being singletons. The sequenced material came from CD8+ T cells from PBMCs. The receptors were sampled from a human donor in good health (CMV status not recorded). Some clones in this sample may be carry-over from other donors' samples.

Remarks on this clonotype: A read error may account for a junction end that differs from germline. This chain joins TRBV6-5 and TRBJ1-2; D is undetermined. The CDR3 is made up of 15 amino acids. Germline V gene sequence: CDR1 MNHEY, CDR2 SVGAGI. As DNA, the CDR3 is TGTGCCAACAGTTATAACCCGTCCCAGTGGTATGGCTACACCTTC. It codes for CANSYNPSQWYGYTF.

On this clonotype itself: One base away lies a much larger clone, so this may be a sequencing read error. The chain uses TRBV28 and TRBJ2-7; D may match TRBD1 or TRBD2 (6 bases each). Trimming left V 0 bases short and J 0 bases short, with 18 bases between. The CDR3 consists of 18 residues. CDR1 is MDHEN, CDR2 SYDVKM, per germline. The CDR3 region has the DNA TGTGCCAGCAGTTTATGGAGGGGGGCCCAGGAGATCTCCTACGAGCAGTACTTC. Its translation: CASSLWRGAQEISYEQYF.

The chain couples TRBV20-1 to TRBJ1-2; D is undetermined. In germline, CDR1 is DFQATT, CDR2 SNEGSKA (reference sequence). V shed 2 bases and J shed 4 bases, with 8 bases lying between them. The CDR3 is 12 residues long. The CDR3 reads CSARPGSYGYTF. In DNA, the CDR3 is TGCAGTGCTAGACCAGGATCCTATGGCTACACCTTC.

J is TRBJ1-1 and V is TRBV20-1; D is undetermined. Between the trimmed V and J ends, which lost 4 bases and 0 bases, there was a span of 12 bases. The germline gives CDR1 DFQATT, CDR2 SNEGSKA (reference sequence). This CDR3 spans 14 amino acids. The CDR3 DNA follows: TGCAGTGCTACGAGTGCGTTCATGAACACTGAAGCTTTCTTT. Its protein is CSATSAFMNTEAFF.

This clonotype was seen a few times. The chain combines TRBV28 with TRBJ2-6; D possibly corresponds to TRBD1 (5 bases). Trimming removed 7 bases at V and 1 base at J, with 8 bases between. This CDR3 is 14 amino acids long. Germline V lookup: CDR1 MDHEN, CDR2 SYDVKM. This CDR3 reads CASISGSGANVLTF. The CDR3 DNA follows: TGTGCCAGCATCTCAGGGTCTGGGGCCAACGTCCTGACTTTC.

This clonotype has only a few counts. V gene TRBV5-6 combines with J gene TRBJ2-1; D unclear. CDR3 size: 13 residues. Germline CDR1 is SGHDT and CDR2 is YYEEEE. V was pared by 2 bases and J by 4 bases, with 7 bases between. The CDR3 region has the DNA TGTGCCAGCAGCTTTCGGGCGTACAATGAGCAGTTCTTC. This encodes CASSFRAYNEQFF.

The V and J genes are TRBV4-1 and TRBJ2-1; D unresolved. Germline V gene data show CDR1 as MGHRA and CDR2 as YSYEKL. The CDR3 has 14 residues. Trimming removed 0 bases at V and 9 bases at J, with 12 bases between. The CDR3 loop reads CASSQDGEPIEQFF. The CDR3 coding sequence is TGCGCCAGCAGCCAAGATGGAGAACCCATTGAGCAGTTCTTC.

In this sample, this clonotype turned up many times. The CDR3 reads CASSLAVTGGNTEAFF. DNA of the CDR3: TGTGCCAGCAGTTTAGCCGTTACAGGAGGGAACACTGAAGCTTTCTTT. V is TRBV12-3 or TRBV12-4 and J is TRBJ1-1; tentatively, D is TRBD1 (5 bases). This CDR3 has 16 residues. V gave up 0 bases and J gave up 1 base, with 12 bases separating them.

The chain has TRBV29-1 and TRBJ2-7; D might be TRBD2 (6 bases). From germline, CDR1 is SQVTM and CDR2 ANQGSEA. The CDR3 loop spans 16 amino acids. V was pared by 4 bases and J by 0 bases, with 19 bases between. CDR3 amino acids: CSVGGVGDSSSYEQYF. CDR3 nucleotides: TGCAGCGTTGGTGGAGTAGGGGACTCCAGCTCCTACGAGCAGTACTTC.

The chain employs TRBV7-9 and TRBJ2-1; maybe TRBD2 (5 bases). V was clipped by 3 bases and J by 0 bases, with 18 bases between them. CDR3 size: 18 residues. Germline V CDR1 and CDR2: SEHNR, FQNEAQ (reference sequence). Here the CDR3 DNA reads TGTGCCAGCAGCTTTGCCCCCCGAGGACTCACCTCCTACAATGAGCAGTTCTTC. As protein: CASSFAPRGLTSYNEQFF.

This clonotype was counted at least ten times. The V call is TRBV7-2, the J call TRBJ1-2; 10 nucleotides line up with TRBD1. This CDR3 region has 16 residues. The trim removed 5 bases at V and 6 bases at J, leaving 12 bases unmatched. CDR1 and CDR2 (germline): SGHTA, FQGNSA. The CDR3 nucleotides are TGTGCCAGCAGCGCCTGGGACAGGGGTATAGTAGATGGCTACACCTTC. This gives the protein CASSAWDRGIVDGYTF.

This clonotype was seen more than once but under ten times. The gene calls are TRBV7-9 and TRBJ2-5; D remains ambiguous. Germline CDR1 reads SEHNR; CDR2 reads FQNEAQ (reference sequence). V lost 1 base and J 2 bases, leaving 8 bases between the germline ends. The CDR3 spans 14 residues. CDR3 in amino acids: CASSLDIQQETQYF. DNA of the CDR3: TGTGCCAGCAGCTTAGACATACAACAAGAGACCCAGTACTTC. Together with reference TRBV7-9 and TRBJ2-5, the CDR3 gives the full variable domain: DTGVSQNPRHKITKRGQNVTFRCDPISEHNRLYWYRQTLGQGPEFLTYFQNEAQLEKSRLLSDRFSAERPKGSFSTLEIQRTEQGDSAMYLCASSLDIQQETQYFGPGTRLLVL.

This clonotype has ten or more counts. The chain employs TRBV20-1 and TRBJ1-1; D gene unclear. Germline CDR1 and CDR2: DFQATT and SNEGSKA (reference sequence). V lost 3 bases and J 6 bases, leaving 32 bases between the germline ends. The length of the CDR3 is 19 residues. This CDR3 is CSARGDRDSSGDQFPEAFF. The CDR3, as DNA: TGCAGTGCTAGGGGAGACCGTGACTCCAGCGGGGATCAGTTCCCTGAAGCTTTCTTT.

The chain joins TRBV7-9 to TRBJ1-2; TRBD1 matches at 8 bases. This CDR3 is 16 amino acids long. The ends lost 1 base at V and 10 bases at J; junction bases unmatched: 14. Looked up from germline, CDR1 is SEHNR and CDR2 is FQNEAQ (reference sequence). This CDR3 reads CASSLVLSTGVGDYTF. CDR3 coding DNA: TGTGCCAGCAGCTTAGTCCTCTCGACAGGGGTGGGTGACTACACCTTC.

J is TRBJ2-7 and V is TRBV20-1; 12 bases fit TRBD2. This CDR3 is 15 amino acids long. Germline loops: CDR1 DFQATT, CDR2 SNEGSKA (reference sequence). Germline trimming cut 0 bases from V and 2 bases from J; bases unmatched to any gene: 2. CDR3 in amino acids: CSARERTSGAYEQYF. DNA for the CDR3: TGCAGTGCTAGAGAGAGGACTAGCGGGGCCTACGAGCAGTACTTC.

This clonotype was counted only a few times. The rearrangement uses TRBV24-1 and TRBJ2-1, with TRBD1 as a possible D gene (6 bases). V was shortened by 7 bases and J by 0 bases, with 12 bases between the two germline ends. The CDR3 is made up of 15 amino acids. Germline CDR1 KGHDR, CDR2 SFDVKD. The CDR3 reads CATSQGHLSYNEQFF. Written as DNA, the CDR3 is TGTGCCACCAGCCAGGGGCACCTCTCCTACAATGAGCAGTTCTTC.

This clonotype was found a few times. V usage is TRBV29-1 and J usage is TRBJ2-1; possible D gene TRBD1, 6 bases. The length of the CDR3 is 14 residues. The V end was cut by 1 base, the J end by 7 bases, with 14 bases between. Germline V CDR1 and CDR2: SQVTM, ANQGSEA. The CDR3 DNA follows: TGCAGCGTTGAAGGAACAGGGTCGGGGAATGAGCAGTTCTTC. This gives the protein CSVEGTGSGNEQFF.

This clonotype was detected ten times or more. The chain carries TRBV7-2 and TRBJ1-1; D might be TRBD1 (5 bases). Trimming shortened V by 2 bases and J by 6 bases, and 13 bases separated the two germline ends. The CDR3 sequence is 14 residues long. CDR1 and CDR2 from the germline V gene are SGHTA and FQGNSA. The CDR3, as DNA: TGTGCCAGCAGCTTATATCGGACAATGGCTGAAGCTTTCTTT. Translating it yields CASSLYRTMAEAFF.

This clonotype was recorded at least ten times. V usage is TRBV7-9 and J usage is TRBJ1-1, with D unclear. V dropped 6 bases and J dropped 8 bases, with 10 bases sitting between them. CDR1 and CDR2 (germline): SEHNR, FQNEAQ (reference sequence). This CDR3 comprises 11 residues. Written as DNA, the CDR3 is TGTGCCAGCAGTGGGAGGGTGGAAGCTTTCTTT. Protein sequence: CASSGRVEAFF.

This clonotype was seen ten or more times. DNA of the CDR3: TGTGCCAGCAGTTTTTCCCCGACAGGGTTTAATGAAAAACTGTTTTTT. This sequence encodes CASSFSPTGFNEKLFF. The rearrangement joins TRBV12-3 or TRBV12-4 to TRBJ1-4; 7 bases map to TRBD1. The CDR3 runs to 16 residues. V lost 3 bases to trimming and J lost 4 bases; unmatched junction nucleotides: 8.

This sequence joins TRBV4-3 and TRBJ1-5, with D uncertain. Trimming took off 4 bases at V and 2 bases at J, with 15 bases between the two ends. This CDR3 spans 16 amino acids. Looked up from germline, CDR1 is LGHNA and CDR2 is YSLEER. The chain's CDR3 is CASSPTPAVGNQPQHF. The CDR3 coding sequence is TGCGCCAGCAGCCCTACCCCCGCAGTCGGCAATCAGCCCCAGCATTTT.

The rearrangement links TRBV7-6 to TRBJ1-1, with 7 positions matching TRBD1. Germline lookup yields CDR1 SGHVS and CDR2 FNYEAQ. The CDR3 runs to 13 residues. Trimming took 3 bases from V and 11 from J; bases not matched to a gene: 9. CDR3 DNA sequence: TGTGCCAGCAGCTTCCAGACAGGGCGGAGGGCTTTCTTT. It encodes CASSFQTGRRAFF.

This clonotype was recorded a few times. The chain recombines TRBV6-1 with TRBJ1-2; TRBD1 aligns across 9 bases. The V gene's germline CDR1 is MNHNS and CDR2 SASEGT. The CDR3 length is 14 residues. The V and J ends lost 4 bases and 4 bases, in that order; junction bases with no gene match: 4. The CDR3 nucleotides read TGTGCCAGCAGTGCCGGGACAGGGTCCTATGGCTACACCTTC. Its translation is CASSAGTGSYGYTF.